This TCR beta chain was sequenced for a study of T cell changes during pregnancy in multiple sclerosis. The assay was immunoSEQ multiplex PCR, and TCRdb's table has in-frame clones only and misses some. The sample consists of 70,000 to 75,000 clones, about 92% of them appearing once. The length of the CDR3 is 13 residues. CDR1 SGHVS and CDR2 FQNEAQ come from the germline V gene. The V end lost 2 bases, the J end lost 5 bases, and 9 bases lay between the germline ends. This TCR came from a female donor in good health, enrolled as a control in a pregnancy study. Sequenced material: peripheral blood, taken in the second trimester of pregnancy. The chain links TRBV7-8 to TRBJ1-1; D perhaps matches TRBD1 (5 bases). The CDR3 sequence: CASSLSRGTEAFF. In nucleotides, the CDR3 is TGTGCCAGCAGCTTATCGCGGGGGACTGAAGCTTTCTTT. Together with reference TRBV7-8 and TRBJ1-1, the CDR3 gives the full variable domain: GAGVSQSPRYKVAKRGQDVALRCDPISGHVSLFWYQQALGQGPEFLTYFQNEAQLDKSGLPSDRFFAERPEGSVSTLKIQRTQQEDSAVYLCASSLSRGTEAFFGQGTRLTVV.